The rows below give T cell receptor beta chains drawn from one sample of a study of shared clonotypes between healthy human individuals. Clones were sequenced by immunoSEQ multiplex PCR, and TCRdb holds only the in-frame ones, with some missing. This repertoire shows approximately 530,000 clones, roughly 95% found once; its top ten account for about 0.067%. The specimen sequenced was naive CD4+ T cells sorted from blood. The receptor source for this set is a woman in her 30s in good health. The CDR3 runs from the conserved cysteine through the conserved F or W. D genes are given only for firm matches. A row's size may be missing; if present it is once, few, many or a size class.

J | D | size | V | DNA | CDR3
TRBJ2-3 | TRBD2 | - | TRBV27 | TGTGCCAGCAGTTTAACTAGCGGGAGGGCCCTCTCGCAGTATTTT | CASSLTSGRALSQYF
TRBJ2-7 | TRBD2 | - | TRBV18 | TGTGCCAGCTCACTGGGACTAGCGGGAGACTACGAGCAGTACTTC | CASSLGLAGDYEQYF
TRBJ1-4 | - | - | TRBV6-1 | TGTGCCAGCAGTGAAGGGAGCTGGGCGGGGGAAGAAAAACTGTTTTTT | CASSEGSWAGEEKLFF
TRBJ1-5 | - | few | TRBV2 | TGTGCCAGCAGTCGAAAGTGGGAGGTACAGCCCCAGCATTTT | CASSRKWEVQPQHF
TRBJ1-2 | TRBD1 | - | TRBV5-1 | TGCGCCAGCAGCATACAGACAGGGGGCGATCATGGCTACACCTTC | CASSIQTGGDHGYTF
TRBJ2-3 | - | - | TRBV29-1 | TGCAGCGCGGCGATTACCGATACGCAGTATTTT | CSAAITDTQYF
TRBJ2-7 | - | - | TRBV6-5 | TGTGCCACCGTCGGGGACCTCTACGAGCAGTACTTC | CATVGDLYEQYF
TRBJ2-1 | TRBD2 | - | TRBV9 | TGTGCCAGCAGCGCCAGACCCGGGACTAGCGGGGCCTACAATGAGCAGTTCTTC | CASSARPGTSGAYNEQFF
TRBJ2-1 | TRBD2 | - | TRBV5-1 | TGCGCCAGCAGCCCCTGGTGGGAGGGCTACAATGAGCAGTTCTTC | CASSPWWEGYNEQFF
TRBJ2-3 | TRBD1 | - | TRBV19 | TGTGCCAGTAGTAGGACAGGGGAAAAACTTCCTACGCAGTATTTT | CASSRTGEKLPTQYF
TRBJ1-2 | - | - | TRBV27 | TGTGCCAGCAGTTTGCGGCAGGGATATGGCTACACCTTC | CASSLRQGYGYTF
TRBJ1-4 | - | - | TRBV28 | TGTGCCAGCAGTCCGGGGACCTCTGAAAAACTGTTTTTT | CASSPGTSEKLFF
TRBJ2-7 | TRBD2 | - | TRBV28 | TGTGCCAGCAGTACCCCTAGCGGGTCGTCCTACGAGCAGTACTTC | CASSTPSGSSYEQYF
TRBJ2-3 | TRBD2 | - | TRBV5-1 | TGCGCCAGCAGCTTGCCGACAGCGGGAGGGCCGAGCACAGATACGCAGTATTTT | CASSLPTAGGPSTDTQYF
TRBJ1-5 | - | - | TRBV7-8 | TGTGCCAGCAGCTTAGTGTGGCAGCCCCAGCATTTT | CASSLVWQPQHF
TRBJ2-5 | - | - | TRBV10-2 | TGCGCCAGCAGTGGGTCCACGACACCGGAGACCCAGTACTTC | CASSGSTTPETQYF
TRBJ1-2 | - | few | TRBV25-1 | TGTGCCAGCAGTGTGGGGCTGAGGGACCACTATGGCTACACCTTC | CASSVGLRDHYGYTF
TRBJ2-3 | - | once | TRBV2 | TGTGCCAGCAGTACCGAATATGCAGATACGCAGTATTTT | CASSTEYADTQYF
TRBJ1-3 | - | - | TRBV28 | TGTGCCAGCAGTCGACGGGCACCTGGAAACACCATATATTTT | CASSRRAPGNTIYF
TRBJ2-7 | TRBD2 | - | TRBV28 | TGTGCCAGCAGTTCAGGACTAGCGGGAGGGGGCGAGCAGTACTTC | CASSSGLAGGGEQYF
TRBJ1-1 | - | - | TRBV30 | TGTGCCTGGAGTGTAAACACTGAAGCTTTCTTT | CAWSVNTEAFF
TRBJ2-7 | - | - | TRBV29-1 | TGCAGCGTTGATTACCAGGGGTCCTACGAGCAGTACTTC | CSVDYQGSYEQYF
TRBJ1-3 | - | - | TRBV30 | TGTGCCTGGAACGGGGGGGCTTCTGGAAACACCATATATTTT | CAWNGGASGNTIYF
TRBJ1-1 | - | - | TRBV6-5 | TGTGCCAGCAGTTACGGGGCAGTCCTGAACACTGAAGCTTTCTTT | CASSYGAVLNTEAFF
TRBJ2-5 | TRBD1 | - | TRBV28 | TGTGCCAGCAGTGACTCCGGGACAGAAGAGACCCAGTACTTC | CASSDSGTEETQYF
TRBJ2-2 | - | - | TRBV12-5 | TGTGCTAGTGGTTTAATGACGGCCTACACCGGGGAGCTGTTTTTT | CASGLMTAYTGELFF
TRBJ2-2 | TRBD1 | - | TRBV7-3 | TGTGCCAGCAGCGACGGGACAGGGGGCGAGGGCGGGGAGCTGTTTTTT | CASSDGTGGEGGELFF
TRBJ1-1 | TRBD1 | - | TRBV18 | TGTGCCAGCTCACCACGGAAAGGGACAGGGGAGGACACTGAAGCTTTCTTT | CASSPRKGTGEDTEAFF
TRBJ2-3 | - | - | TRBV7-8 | TGTGCCAGCAGCACCGCCAAGGGGAGGAGAGCAGATACGCAGTATTTT | CASSTAKGRRADTQYF
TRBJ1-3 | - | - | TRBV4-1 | TGCGCCAGCAGCCATGGACCCTCTCTCTCTGGAAACACCATATATTTT | CASSHGPSLSGNTIYF
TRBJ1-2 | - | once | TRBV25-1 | TGTGCCAGCAGTGATGCCTATGGCTACACCTTC | CASSDAYGYTF
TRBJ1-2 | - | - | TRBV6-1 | TGTGCCAGCAGTGAAAATTGGGGGGGATTGGACTATGGCTACACCTTC | CASSENWGGLDYGYTF
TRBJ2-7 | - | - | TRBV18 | TGTGCCAGCTCACCTACCAGCTCCTACGAGCAGTACTTC | CASSPTSSYEQYF
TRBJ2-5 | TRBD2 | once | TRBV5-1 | TGCGCCAGCAGCTTGAATAGCGGGAGCTACCAAGAGACCCAGTACTTC | CASSLNSGSYQETQYF
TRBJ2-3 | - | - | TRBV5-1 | TGCGCCAGCAGCTCGACGGTGGGTAGCACAGATACGCAGTATTTT | CASSSTVGSTDTQYF
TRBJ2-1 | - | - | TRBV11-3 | TGTGCCAGCAGCCCCGGGGTGGGGGATTCTGAGCAGTTCTTC | CASSPGVGDSEQFF
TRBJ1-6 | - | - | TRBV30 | TGTGCCTGGAGGCTACACCCCAGCGCGGGATCACCCCTCCACTTT | CAWRLHPSAGSPLHF
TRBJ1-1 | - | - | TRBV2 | TGTGCCAGCAGTGGGATCCTGACAGGCCTGGAGGCTTTCTTT | CASSGILTGLEAFF
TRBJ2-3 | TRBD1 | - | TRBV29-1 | TGCAGCGCAAGACAGGGGGCTACAGATACGCAGTATTTT | CSARQGATDTQYF
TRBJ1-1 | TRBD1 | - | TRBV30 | TGTGCCTGGAGTGCCCCCGAAACAGGGGGGACTGAAGCTTTCTTT | CAWSAPETGGTEAFF
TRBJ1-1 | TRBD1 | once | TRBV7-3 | TGTGCCAGCAGCTTAACGGGACAGGCTTCTGAAGCTTTCTTT | CASSLTGQASEAFF
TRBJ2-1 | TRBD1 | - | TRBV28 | TGTGCCAGCAGTAGCCCAGGGGACAGGGTAGGATATGAGCAGTTCTTC | CASSSPGDRVGYEQFF
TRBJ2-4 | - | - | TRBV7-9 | TGTGCCAGCAGCTTGGGGAACAAAGAGGCCTACAAAGCCAAAAACATTCAGTACTTC | CASSLGNKEAYKAKNIQYF
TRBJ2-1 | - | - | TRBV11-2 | TGTGCCAGCAGCTTAGGACTGTACAATGAGCAGTTCTTC | CASSLGLYNEQFF
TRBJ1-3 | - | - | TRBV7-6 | TGTGCCAGCAGCCCCATGGCAATAAACTCTGGAAACACCATATATTTT | CASSPMAINSGNTIYF
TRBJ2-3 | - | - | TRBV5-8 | TGTGCCAGCATCCTCCGGCGTTGGTTGACTCTCGGCCCAGATACGCAGTATTTT | CASILRRWLTLGPDTQYF
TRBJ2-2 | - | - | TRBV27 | TGTGCCAGCAGGCATAACCCACAGGGGGGGGCCGGGGAGCTGTTTTTT | CASRHNPQGGAGELFF
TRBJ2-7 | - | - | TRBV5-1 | TGCGCCAGCAGCTTGGAATTAGCGGTCCTCGAGCAGTACTTC | CASSLELAVLEQYF
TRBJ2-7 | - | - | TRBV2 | TGTGCCAGCAGTGAAGTAACCGGGGCCTGGAGCGAGCAGTACTTC | CASSEVTGAWSEQYF
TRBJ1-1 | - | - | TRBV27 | TGTGCCAGCAGCCCCTCGGCCGGGTCAACTGAAGCTTTCTTT | CASSPSAGSTEAFF
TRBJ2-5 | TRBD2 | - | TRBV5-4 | TGTGCCGGCTCTAGCGGGTACCAAGAGACCCAGTACTTC | CAGSSGYQETQYF
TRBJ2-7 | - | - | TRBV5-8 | TGTGCCAGCAGCTTGATTCCGGACAGAACCTACGAGCAGTACTTC | CASSLIPDRTYEQYF
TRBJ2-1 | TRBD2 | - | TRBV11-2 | TGTGCCAGCAGCTTTGGGACTAGCGGCGGTAATGAGCAGTTCTTC | CASSFGTSGGNEQFF
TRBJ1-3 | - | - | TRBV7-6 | TGTGCCAGCAGCTTCCAAACAGGGATCTCTGGAAACACCATATATTTT | CASSFQTGISGNTIYF
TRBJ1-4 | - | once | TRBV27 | TGTGCCAGCAGAGGGATGTCTAATGAAAAACTGTTTTTT | CASRGMSNEKLFF